This T cell receptor beta chain stems from a study of T cells in localized non-small cell lung cancer. The junction had 3 bases not matched to a gene; V was cut back by 3 bases and J by 6 bases. Germline CDR1 reads KGHSH; CDR2 reads LQKENI. This CDR3 has 14 residues. Only in-frame clones appear in the TCRdb table, and some are missing; sequencing was by immunoSEQ multiplex PCR. The table includes 45,000 to 55,000 clones, 60% to 80% detected once. The chain recombines TRBV18 with TRBJ2-7, with 12 nucleotides matching TRBD1. The material was peripheral blood, obtained before any cancer treatment. The TCR originated in a man aged 35-69 years with stage I squamous cell lung carcinoma. The CDR3, as DNA: TGTGCCAGCTCACCTGGGACAGGGGGCGTCGAGCAGTACTTC. As protein: CASSPGTGGVEQYF.